These 27 T cell receptor beta chains originate from one sample sequenced in a study of radiotherapy plus CTLA-4 blockade in lung cancer. TCRdb keeps only in-frame clones here, not all; method: immunoSEQ multiplex PCR. The table lists 15,000 to 20,000 clones, about 84% of them singletons. The sample here was peripheral blood, taken from a patient treated with radiotherapy plus ipilimumab. Receptors were obtained from a human donor with non-small cell lung cancer whose response to radiotherapy plus ipilimumab could not be evaluated.

V usage is TRBV14 and J usage is TRBJ2-5; TRBD1 matches 7 bases. The CDR3 length is 15 residues. Germline CDR1 and CDR2: SGHDN and FVKESK. V shed 2 bases and J 2 bases; nucleotides not matched to a gene: 5. CDR3 bases: TGTGCCAGCAGCCAATTACAGGGGCGGCAAGAGACCCAGTACTTC. Protein product: CASSQLQGRQETQYF. The whole variable domain, remainder taken from reference TRBV14 and TRBJ2-5, is EAGVTQFPSHSVIEKGQTVTLRCDPISGHDNLYWYRRVMGKEIKFLLHFVKESKQDESGMPNNRFLAERTGGTYSTLKVQPAELEDSGVYFCASSQLQGRQETQYFGPGTRLLVL.

The genes are TRBV10-3 and TRBJ1-5; 7 nucleotides match TRBD1. Germline trimming cut 6 bases from V and 0 bases from J; bases unmatched to any gene: 2. This CDR3 contains 14 residues. The germline gives CDR1 ENHRY, CDR2 SYGVKD. Here the CDR3 DNA reads TGTGCCATCAGCGGGGACAGTAGCAATCAGCCCCAGCATTTT. Its translation is CAISGDSSNQPQHF.

The V gene is TRBV10-3, the J gene TRBJ1-1; no reliable D call. The V and J ends lost 4 bases and 1 base respectively, with 7 bases between them. This CDR3 is 13 amino acids long. Germline CDR1 and CDR2: ENHRY and SYGVKD. CDR3 bases: TGTGCCATCAGTGGGGCCCAGAACACTGAAGCTTTCTTT. It specifies CAISGAQNTEAFF.

The CDR3 protein is CASSEYLIGGSGDYGYTF. The CDR3 DNA follows: TGTGCCAGCAGTGAATATCTGATTGGGGGCTCCGGCGACTATGGCTACACCTTC. This chain links TRBV6-1 with TRBJ1-2; TRBD1 is a possible D gene (6 bases). The CDR3 has 18 residues. The germline V and J ends were trimmed by 2 bases and 3 bases, with 22 bases remaining between them. The V gene's germline CDR1 is MNHNS and CDR2 SASEGT.

The chain couples TRBV9 to TRBJ1-3; 11 positions match TRBD1. Germline loops: CDR1 SGDLS, CDR2 YYNGEE. Trimming cost V 0 bases and J 3 bases; bases outside gene matches: 8. This CDR3 region has 18 residues. Here the CDR3 reads CASSVDSGQGAYGNTIYF. The CDR3 bases are TGTGCCAGCAGCGTAGATTCCGGACAGGGGGCTTATGGAAACACCATATATTTT.

The CDR3 DNA reads as TGTGCCAGTAGCGTCACAGGGGGCAACACTGAAGCTTTCTTT. It specifies CASSVTGGNTEAFF. The rearrangement joins TRBV19 to TRBJ1-1; TRBD1 aligns across 9 bases. J lost 2 bases, V lost 6 bases, and 4 bases had no gene match. From germline, CDR1 is LNHDA and CDR2 SQIVND (reference sequence). The CDR3 loop spans 14 amino acids.

The rearrangement uses TRBV5-1 and TRBJ2-5, with a possible D match to TRBD2 (7 bases). The last part of the DNA fits TRBJ2-7 better; the J call may be wrong. This CDR3 is built from 15 residues. Per germline, CDR1 SGHRS and CDR2 YFSETQ. The chain's CDR3 is CASSLGGGQAYEQYF. In DNA, the CDR3 is TGCGCCAGCAGCTTGGGGGGGGGACAAGCCTACGAGCAGTACTTC.

CDR3 loop: CASSVGGSTEAFF. DNA for the CDR3: TGTGCCAGCAGCGTAGGAGGGTCCACTGAAGCTTTCTTT. The chain is built from TRBV9 and TRBJ1-1; D not certain. Germline CDR1 SGDLS, CDR2 YYNGEE. The CDR3 totals 13 residues. The ends were cut back, 0 bases at V and 4 bases at J, with 7 bases in the middle.

This chain connects TRBV19 to TRBJ2-5, with 7 positions matching TRBD1. The CDR3 is 15 residues long. With V trimmed by 3 bases and J by 2 bases, 6 bases remained unmatched. Germline lookup yields CDR1 LNHDA and CDR2 SQIVND (reference sequence). CDR3 protein: CASSIRLDRQETQYF. CDR3 coding DNA: TGTGCCAGTAGTATTAGGTTGGACAGGCAAGAGACCCAGTACTTC.

The genes are TRBV9 and TRBJ2-1, with 10 bases identical to TRBD2. Trimming took 0 bases from V and 14 from J; bases not matched to a gene: 5. There are 13 residues in the CDR3. CDR1 is SGDLS and CDR2 is YYNGEE in the germline V gene. This chain's CDR3 is CASSVDLAGVKFF. The CDR3 DNA reads TGTGCCAGCAGCGTAGACCTAGCGGGAGTCAAGTTCTTC.

This sequence joins TRBV28 and TRBJ1-6; D call uncertain. CDR1 is MDHEN and CDR2 is SYDVKM in the germline V gene. V lost 3 bases to trimming and J lost 6 bases, with 15 bases between them. The CDR3 runs 16 residues. The CDR3 nucleotides read TGTGCCAGCAGTTTCGATCGGAGTTCCCCTAATTCACCCCTCCACTTT. Its protein product is CASSFDRSSPNSPLHF.

A few counts support this clone. The rearrangement links TRBV7-9 to TRBJ1-4, with D unresolved. V lost 2 bases and J lost 10, with 20 bases in between. The germline CDR1 and CDR2 sequences are SEHNR and FQNEAQ (reference sequence). This CDR3 has 16 residues. This chain's CDR3 is CASSLMGVGENGKLFF. In DNA, the CDR3 is TGTGCCAGCAGCTTAATGGGAGTCGGGGAAAACGGAAAACTGTTTTTT.

This sequence joins TRBV10-3 and TRBJ2-7, with D possibly matching TRBD1 (6 bases). CDR3 length: 14 residues. CDR1 is ENHRY, CDR2 SYGVKD, per germline. Trimming took 11 bases from V and 2 from J, leaving 19 bases between them. The CDR3 DNA follows: TGTGCCGCCCGGGCAGGGGACCTCACCTACGAGCAGTACTTC. It codes for CAARAGDLTYEQYF.

The chain uses TRBV5-8 and TRBJ1-2; possibly TRBD1 for D (6 bases). V gave up 0 bases and J gave up 9 bases, with 12 bases separating them. Germline CDR1 and CDR2: SGHTS and YDEGEE. This CDR3 contains 13 residues. The CDR3: CASSLVGARSYTF. CDR3 bases: TGTGCCAGCAGCTTGGTGGGGGCACGGAGCTACACCTTC.

V gene TRBV4-1 combines with J gene TRBJ1-2; 9 positions match TRBD1. This CDR3 has 12 amino acids. The V segment lost 7 bases and the J segment 8 bases; nucleotides outside the gene matches: 5. The germline V gene has CDR1 MGHRA and CDR2 YSYEKL. In DNA, the CDR3 is TGCGCCAGCAACAGACAGGGGGAAGGCTACACCTTC. Translating it yields CASNRQGEGYTF.

The rearrangement uses TRBV7-9 and TRBJ2-1; weak D call: TRBD1 (6 bases). The CDR3 runs 14 residues. The germline V gene has CDR1 SEHNR and CDR2 FQNEAQ (reference sequence). V dropped 5 bases and J dropped 8 bases, with 16 bases sitting between them. CDR3 sequence: CASSPWDPGDEQFF. CDR3 DNA: TGTGCCAGCAGCCCATGGGACCCAGGGGATGAGCAGTTCTTC.

The chain carries TRBV18 and TRBJ1-3; no clear D gene. CDR1 is KGHSH and CDR2 is LQKENI in the germline V gene. V dropped 8 bases and J dropped 3 bases, with 17 bases sitting between them. CDR3 size: 15 residues. The CDR3 here is CASKTMVGDGNTIYF. CDR3 DNA: TGTGCCAGCAAGACAATGGTGGGAGATGGAAACACCATATATTTT.

Remarks on this clone: A single base is all that separates this from a far larger clone, so a read error is likely. The DNA of the CDR3 is TGTGCCAGTAGTATGGCGACACTTTGGTACTTC. Protein: CASSMATLWYF. The J gene is TRBJ2-5, the V gene TRBV19; no definite D call. The V end lost 3 bases, the J end lost 13 bases, and 12 bases lay between the germline ends. The germline V gene has CDR1 LNHDA and CDR2 SQIVND (reference sequence). This CDR3 is 11 amino acids long.

The chain employs TRBV7-8 and TRBJ1-2, with D possibly matching TRBD1 (6 bases). Germline CDR1 reads SGHVS; CDR2 reads FQNEAQ. Trimming shortened V by 5 bases and J by 2 bases, and 12 bases separated the two germline ends. The CDR3 has 14 amino acids. In nucleotides, the CDR3 is TGTGCCAGCAGCGAGCAAACAGGGAACTATGGCTACACCTTC. It yields the protein CASSEQTGNYGYTF.

The chain joins TRBV7-8 to TRBJ2-1; 8 bases are shared with TRBD1. V lost 8 bases and J lost 2; bases outside the gene matches: 8. This CDR3 contains 15 residues. The germline CDR1 and CDR2 sequences are SGHVS and FQNEAQ. The DNA of the CDR3 is TGTGCCAGCTTAGTGGCAGGGGGCACCTACAATGAGCAGTTCTTC. Amino acids: CASLVAGGTYNEQFF.

This clone appeared a single time. The chain has TRBV6-5 and TRBJ2-7; the D is unclear. CDR3 size: 14 residues. Germline CDR1 MNHEY, CDR2 SVGAGI. V dropped 0 bases and J dropped 2 bases, with 8 bases sitting between them. The DNA for the CDR3 is TGTGCCAGCAGTTACTCGCGACAAGCCTACGAGCAGTACTTC. This sequence encodes CASSYSRQAYEQYF.

V usage is TRBV2 and J usage is TRBJ1-5, with D unclear. Germline CDR1 and CDR2: SNHLY and FYNNEI. This CDR3 has 15 residues. Trimming shortened V by 1 base and J by 2 bases, and 9 bases separated the two germline ends. CDR3 loop: CASSEDGDGNQPQHF. CDR3 coding DNA: TGTGCCAGCAGTGAAGACGGGGATGGCAATCAGCCCCAGCATTTT. Full variable domain (remainder filled in from reference TRBV2 and TRBJ1-5): EPEVTQTPSHQVTQMGQEVILRCVPISNHLYFYWYRQILGQKVEFLVSFYNNEISEKSEIFDDQFSVERPDGSNFTLKIRSTKLEDSAMYFCASSEDGDGNQPQHFGDGTRLSIL.

This chain connects TRBV6-5 to TRBJ1-2; the D is unclear. The CDR3 is 11 residues long. Trimming removed 8 bases at V and 1 base at J, with 5 bases between. CDR1 and CDR2 from the germline V gene are MNHEY and SVGAGI. The CDR3 is CASSHNYGYTF. The CDR3 DNA reads TGTGCCAGCTCCCATAACTATGGCTACACCTTC.

The chain couples TRBV7-2 to TRBJ2-2, with D possibly matching TRBD2 (5 bases). The length of the CDR3 is 14 residues. Between the trimmed V and J ends, which lost 6 bases and 6 bases, there was a span of 14 bases. CDR1 and CDR2 (germline): SGHTA, FQGNSA. CDR3 coding DNA: TGTGCCAGCAGACACGATCCCGGGGCCGGGGAGCTGTTTTTT. This sequence encodes CASRHDPGAGELFF.

This clone was seen only once. The chain has TRBV7-8 and TRBJ2-5, with 7 nucleotides matching TRBD2. Germline CDR1 is SGHVS and CDR2 is FQNEAQ. V was clipped by 0 bases and J by 2 bases; unmatched bases: 6. The CDR3 extends over 16 amino acids. CDR3 nucleotides: TGTGCCAGCAGCTTAGCGCGGGGGACCGCGCAAGAGACCCAGTACTTC. Its protein is CASSLARGTAQETQYF.

This clone has a single count. This sequence joins TRBV7-9 and TRBJ2-1; 8 bases are shared with TRBD1. V gave up 4 bases and J gave up 9 bases; unmatched junction bases: 8. The CDR3 runs to 14 residues. The V gene's germline CDR1 is SEHNR and CDR2 FQNEAQ (reference sequence). CDR3 residues: CASSSQGAWGEQFF. CDR3 sequence (DNA): TGTGCCAGCAGCTCCCAGGGGGCGTGGGGTGAGCAGTTCTTC. The entire variable domain, with the rest obtained from reference TRBV7-9 and TRBJ2-1, is as follows: DTGVSQNPRHKITKRGQNVTFRCDPISEHNRLYWYRQTLGQGPEFLTYFQNEAQLEKSRLLSDRFSAERPKGSFSTLEIQRTEQGDSAMYLCASSSQGAWGEQFFGPGTRLTVL.

The genes are TRBV7-9 and TRBJ2-1, with 7 bases matching TRBD1. The CDR3 is made up of 13 amino acids. Germline values: CDR1 SEHNR, CDR2 FQNEAQ (reference sequence). J lost 7 bases, V lost 4 bases, and 4 bases had no gene match. CDR3 region: CASSYRDSNEQFF. The CDR3 DNA reads as TGTGCCAGCAGCTACCGGGACAGTAATGAGCAGTTCTTC.